This is a list of T cell receptor beta chains from one sample in a study of immune heterogeneity within non-small cell lung tumors. TCRdb analysed the multiplex PCR reads with MiXCR anew, one entry per CDR3 protein. This table holds approximately 20,000 distinct CDR3 sequences, 27% found once. The sequenced sample consisted of lung tumor tissue. All receptors come from a man aged 40-55 years with non-small cell lung cancer. CDR3s include the opening cysteine and the closing phenylalanine or tryptophan. A D gene is named only where the DNA matches it firmly. Expanded clones get a size class; other rows say once, few or many, or leave the size out.

v_gene	j_gene	d_gene	abundance	len	CDR3nt	CDR3aa
TRBV5-1	TRBJ2-7	TRBD2	many	14	TGCGCCAGCCATACTAGCGGTGATCTCTACGAGCAGTACTTC	CASHTSGDLYEQYF
TRBV7-8	TRBJ1-5	NA	many	14	TGTGCCAGCAGCTCGCAGAGTAACAATCAGCCCCAGCATTTT	CASSSQSNNQPQHF
TRBV11-2	TRBJ2-1	TRBD2	NA	16	TGTGCCAGCAGCTTCGTAGCGGGGGGGGTCTTCAATGAGCAGTTCTTC	CASSFVAGGVFNEQFF
TRBV5-4	TRBJ2-1	NA	NA	15	TGTGCCAGCAGCTCCGACCCGGTGGGGGGCAATGAGCAGTTCTTC	CASSSDPVGGNEQFF
TRBV18	TRBJ1-2	TRBD1	medium-sized	14	TGTGCCAGCTCACCAGACAGGGGGGAGGATGGCTACACCTTC	CASSPDRGEDGYTF
TRBV5-5	TRBJ2-5	TRBD2	NA	14	TGTGCCAGCAGCTTACTCACGACGGGGGGGACCCAGTACTTC	CASSLLTTGGTQYF
TRBV5-5	TRBJ1-2	NA	NA	14	TGTGCCAGCAGCTTGTCAGGGCCAACTTATGGCTACACCTTC	CASSLSGPTYGYTF
TRBV19	TRBJ1-4	NA	NA	14	TGTGCCAGTGTGGTGGGGCGGATTAATGAAAAACTGTTTTTT	CASVVGRINEKLFF
TRBV14	TRBJ1-1	NA	few	15	TGTGCCAGCAGCCAAGTTTCTTGGATGAACACTGAAGCTTTCTTT	CASSQVSWMNTEAFF
TRBV5-1	TRBJ1-1	TRBD1	NA	14	TGCGCCAGCAGCTTGGAACAGGGGTACACTGAAGCTTTCTTT	CASSLEQGYTEAFF
TRBV5-5	TRBJ2-2	NA	NA	15	TGTGCCAGCAGCTTTGATTTGCGGGCCGCCGGGGAGCTGTTTTTT	CASSFDLRAAGELFF
TRBV19	TRBJ1-1	NA	many	13	TGTGCCAGTAGCAATCAGCTAACCACTGAAGCTTTCTTT	CASSNQLTTEAFF
TRBV4-1	TRBJ2-7	NA	few	13	TGCGCCAGCAGCCAAGATCGGGGGAGCTTGCAGTACTTC	CASSQDRGSLQYF
TRBV5-1	TRBJ2-1	TRBD2	NA	16	TGCGCCAGCAGCCCCACCCTAGCGGGGACCTACAATGAGCAGTTCTTC	CASSPTLAGTYNEQFF
TRBV27	TRBJ1-1	NA	NA	14	TGTGCCATCAGTTTGGAACATCCTAACACTGAATCTTTCTTT	CAISLEHPNTESFF
TRBV12-3/TRBV12-4	TRBJ1-6	TRBD1	many	15	TGTGCCAGCAGGTCCACAGGGGGAGAGAATTCACCCCTCCACTTT	CASRSTGGENSPLHF
TRBV10-3	TRBJ2-7	NA	many	14	TGTGCCATCAGTGAGTCGAAGGTCTCCTACGAGCAGTACTTC	CAISESKVSYEQYF
TRBV30	TRBJ2-5	NA	many	12	TGTGCCTGGGAGACAGGTCAAGAGACCCAGTACTTC	CAWETGQETQYF
TRBV7-2	TRBJ1-5	NA	NA	14	TGTGCCAGCAGCCAGAATCTTGGCAATCAGCCCCAGCATTTT	CASSQNLGNQPQHF
TRBV12-3/TRBV12-4	TRBJ1-1	NA	many	15	TGTGCCAGCAGACAAGGCCGCAGGGGAGGCACTGAAGCTTTCTTT	CASRQGRRGGTEAFF
TRBV7-9	TRBJ2-1	NA	many	19	TGTGCCAGCAGCATACACCCCGGCATCAGGGACTTTACTGACAATGAGCAGTTCTTC	CASSIHPGIRDFTDNEQFF
TRBV20-1	TRBJ2-1	NA	many	19	TGCAGTGCTAGAGTTCCCGCCTCACATAGAGTGAGCACCTACAATGAGCAGTTCTTC	CSARVPASHRVSTYNEQFF
TRBV12-3/TRBV12-4	TRBJ2-7	NA	medium-sized	13	TGTGCCAGCAGCCTCGGGAGAGTGGGCGAGCAGTACTTC	CASSLGRVGEQYF
TRBV20-1	TRBJ2-2	TRBD1	NA	15	TGCAGTGCAGAAAAGACAGGGGCGGACGCCAGGGAGCTGTTTTTT	CSAEKTGADARELFF
TRBV3-1	TRBJ2-7	NA	medium-sized	12	TGTGCCAGCAGCCAAGACCTGGCCGAGCAGTACTTC	CASSQDLAEQYF
TRBV30	TRBJ2-7	TRBD1	medium-sized	14	TGTGCCTGGAGTTTGGGACAGGGAGTGTACGAGCAGTACTTC	CAWSLGQGVYEQYF
TRBV25-1	TRBJ1-2	NA	NA	11	TGTGCCAGCATCACGGCCGGCGGCTACACCTTC	CASITAGGYTF
TRBV6-1	TRBJ2-3	TRBD2	many	15	TGTGCCAGCAGCCCAAGCGGGACCCCCACAGATACGCAGTATTTT	CASSPSGTPTDTQYF
TRBV9	TRBJ2-6	NA	NA	14	TGTGCCAGCAGCGTAGGCTCTGGGGCCAACGTCCTGACTTTC	CASSVGSGANVLTF
TRBV12-3/TRBV12-4	TRBJ2-3	NA	NA	14	TGTGCCAGCATTTTAGCGCTCAGGAACAGGGACCTGTATTTT	CASILALRNRDLYF
TRBV4-3	TRBJ2-5	NA	NA	13	TGCGCCAGCAGCAGGGACATACAAGAGACCCAGTACTTC	CASSRDIQETQYF
TRBV7-9	TRBJ1-1	NA	NA	14	TGTGCCAGCAGCAGCCCGAAGGGGGGCGCTGAAGCTTTCTTT	CASSSPKGGAEAFF
TRBV29-1	TRBJ2-3	NA	NA	13	TGCAGCGTTGAAGGGACTAATATTGATACGCAGTATTTT	CSVEGTNIDTQYF
TRBV27	TRBJ1-2	NA	many	13	TGTGCCAGCAGTACCCGGGGAGGAGGAGGCTACACCTTC	CASSTRGGGGYTF
TRBV20-1	TRBJ2-3	NA	few	16	TGCAGTGCTAGAGATCCCAGGGGTTTACGGGAAGATACGCAGTATTTT	CSARDPRGLREDTQYF
TRBV7-9	TRBJ2-7	NA	NA	11	TGTGCCAGCAGCCGGGAAGGCGAGCAGTACTTC	CASSREGEQYF
TRBV6-1	TRBJ2-5	TRBD1	many	14	TGTGCCAGCAGTGGTTGGGACAGCCAAGAGACCCAGTACTTC	CASSGWDSQETQYF
TRBV28	TRBJ1-4	NA	many	16	TGTGCCAGCAGTTTAGGTTACAGGTCAGCTAATGAAAAACTGTTTTTT	CASSLGYRSANEKLFF
TRBV6-1	TRBJ1-2	NA	many	12	TGTGCCTCCTATACGGGGGGACTTGGCTACACCTTC	CASYTGGLGYTF
TRBV2	TRBJ2-1	TRBD1	few	17	TGTGCCCGCACGTATCAGACAGGGGGCTTGTCCTACAATGAGCAGTTCTTC	CARTYQTGGLSYNEQFF
TRBV7-9	TRBJ2-5	NA	NA	13	TGTGCCAGCAGCTTGTCTAGCTGGGAGACCCAGTACTTC	CASSLSSWETQYF
TRBV6-1	TRBJ2-6	TRBD1	NA	14	TGTGCCAGCAGGACAGGGGTCGGGGCCAACGTCCTGACTTTC	CASRTGVGANVLTF
TRBV19	TRBJ1-2	NA	many	13	TGTGCCGGGGCAGAGGGGGGAGTTTATGGCTACACCTTC	CAGAEGGVYGYTF
TRBV28	TRBJ2-7	NA	once	14	TGTGACTGCAGGTCTTCTGTGGGCTCCTACGAGCAGTACTTC	CDCRSSVGSYEQYF
TRBV3-1	TRBJ2-3	TRBD2	few	16	TGTGCCAGCAGCCTTCTTCTAGCGGGAGTTGCAGATACGCAGTATTTT	CASSLLLAGVADTQYF
TRBV19	TRBJ1-5	TRBD1	NA	16	TGTGCCAGTAGTACACGGGGACAGGGTAGGGGTCAGCCCCAGCATTTT	CASSTRGQGRGQPQHF
TRBV5-6	TRBJ1-1	NA	few	14	TGTGCCAGCAGTCGAATTACAGTGAACACTGAAGCTTTCTTT	CASSRITVNTEAFF
TRBV6-6	TRBJ2-5	NA	few	15	TGTGCCAGCAGTTACTCGAGAGCAGCCCAAGAGACCCAGTACTTC	CASSYSRAAQETQYF
TRBV19	TRBJ1-3	NA	many	14	TGTGCCAGTAGTTCCGGGGGCTCTGGAAACACCATATATTTT	CASSSGGSGNTIYF